A selection of T cell receptor beta chains follows, all from one sample in a study of response to subunit inactivated influenza vaccine. Via MiXCR, TCRdb re-called the RT-PCR reads, giving one row per CDR3 protein. The sample includes about 520,000 distinct CDR3 sequences, approximately 6.9% seen only once; the top ten take around 13%. This specimen consisted of PBMCs from blood, obtained around 25 months after vaccination. Every receptor here comes from a man aged 50 to 69 who received an inactivated influenza vaccine. The CDR3 runs from the conserved cysteine through the conserved F or W.

TRBV9	TRBJ2-1	14	CASSAPPASYEQFF
TRBV29-1	TRBJ2-7	15	CSVSGLAGVSYEQYF
TRBV6-1	TRBJ2-5	15	CASTRTAGGQETQYF
TRBV4-3	TRBJ2-7	13	CASSQDIPTEKYF
TRBV20-1	TRBJ1-1	16	CSARIRGRPLNTEAFF
TRBV7-2	TRBJ1-1	14	CASSLITGNTEAFF
TRBV20-1	TRBJ1-2	13	CSAGGLANYGYTF
TRBV15	TRBJ2-1	15	CATSRNTASYNEQFF
TRBV7-2	TRBJ2-5	16	CASSPDRGHSQETQYF
TRBV6-1	TRBJ1-6	16	CASRPTTSVQNSPLHF
TRBV3-1	TRBJ2-2	15	CASSQDRAAIGELFF